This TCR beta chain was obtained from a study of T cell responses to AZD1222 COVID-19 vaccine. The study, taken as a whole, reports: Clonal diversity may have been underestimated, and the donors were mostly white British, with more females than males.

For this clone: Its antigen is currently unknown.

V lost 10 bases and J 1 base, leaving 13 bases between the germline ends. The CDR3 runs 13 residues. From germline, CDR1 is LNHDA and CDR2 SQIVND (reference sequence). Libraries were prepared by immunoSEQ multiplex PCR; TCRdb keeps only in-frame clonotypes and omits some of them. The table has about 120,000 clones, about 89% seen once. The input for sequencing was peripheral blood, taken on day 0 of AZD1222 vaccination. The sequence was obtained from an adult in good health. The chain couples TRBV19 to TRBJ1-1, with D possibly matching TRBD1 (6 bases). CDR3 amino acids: CATQTGENTEAFF. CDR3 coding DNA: TGTGCCACTCAGACAGGTGAGAACACTGAAGCTTTCTTT. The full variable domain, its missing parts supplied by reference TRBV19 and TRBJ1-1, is DGGITQSPKYLFRKEGQNVTLSCEQNLNHDAMYWYRQDPGQGLRLIYYSQIVNDFQKGDIAEGYSVSREKKESFPLTVTSAQKNPTAFYLCATQTGENTEAFFGQGTRLTVV.